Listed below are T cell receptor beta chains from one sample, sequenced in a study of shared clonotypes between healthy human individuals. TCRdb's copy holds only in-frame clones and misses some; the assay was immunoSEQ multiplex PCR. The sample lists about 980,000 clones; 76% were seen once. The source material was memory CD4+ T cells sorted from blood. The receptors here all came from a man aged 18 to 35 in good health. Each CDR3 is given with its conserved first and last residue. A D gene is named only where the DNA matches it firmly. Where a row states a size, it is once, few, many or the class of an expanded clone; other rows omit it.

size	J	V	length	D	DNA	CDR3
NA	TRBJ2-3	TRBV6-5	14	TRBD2	TGTGCCAGCAGACGGACTAGCGGCACAGATACGCAGTATTTT	CASRRTSGTDTQYF
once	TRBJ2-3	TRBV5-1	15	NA	TGCGCCAGCAGCTTGGCCCTACCGGGAATAGATACGCAGTATTTT	CASSLALPGIDTQYF
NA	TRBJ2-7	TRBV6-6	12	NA	TGTGCCAGCAGTTCGACATCCTACGAGCAGTACTTC	CASSSTSYEQYF
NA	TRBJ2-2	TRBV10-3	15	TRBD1	TGTGCCATCAGTGAGGACAGGGGGCGTACCGGGGAGCTGTTTTTT	CAISEDRGRTGELFF
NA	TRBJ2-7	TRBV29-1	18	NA	TGCAGCGCCGGGACAGGGGGTGGCCAGCTAGCGGGAGCGGGGGAGCAGTACTTC	CSAGTGGGQLAGAGEQYF
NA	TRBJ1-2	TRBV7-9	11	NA	TGTGCCAGCAGCGAGAACTATGGCTACACCTTC	CASSENYGYTF
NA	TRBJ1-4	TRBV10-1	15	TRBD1	TGCGCCAGCAGGATACAGGGGGGGGGCAATGAAAAACTGTTTTTT	CASRIQGGGNEKLFF
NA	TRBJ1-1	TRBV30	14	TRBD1	TGTGCCTGGAGGGGACAGGGAGCGAGAACTGAAGCTTTCTTT	CAWRGQGARTEAFF
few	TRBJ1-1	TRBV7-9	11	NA	TGTGCCAGCAGCTCGCTGAATGAAGCTTTCTTT	CASSSLNEAFF
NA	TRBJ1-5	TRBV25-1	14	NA	TGTGCCAGCAGTGAGGGGGGGGCAAAACAGCCCCAGCATTTT	CASSEGGAKQPQHF
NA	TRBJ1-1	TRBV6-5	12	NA	TGTGCGACCGTCTTCATGAACACTGAAGCTTTCTTT	CATVFMNTEAFF
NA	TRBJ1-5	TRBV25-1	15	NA	TGTGCCAGCAGTGGCGACAGAGCCCAGGGGCAGCCCCAGCATTTT	CASSGDRAQGQPQHF
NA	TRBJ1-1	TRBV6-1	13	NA	TGTGCCAGCAGTGAAGACCGTAGCACTGAAGCTTTCTTT	CASSEDRSTEAFF
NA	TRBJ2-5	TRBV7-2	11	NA	TGTGCCAGCAGCAGCTTAGAGACCCAGTACTTC	CASSSLETQYF
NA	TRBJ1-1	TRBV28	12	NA	TGTGCCAGCACTAGGGTGTTGAGTGAAGCTTTCTTT	CASTRVLSEAFF
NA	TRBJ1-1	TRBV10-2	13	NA	TGCGCCAGCAGATCACTGAGCGGGACTGAAGCTTTCTTT	CASRSLSGTEAFF
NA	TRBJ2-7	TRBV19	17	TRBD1	TGTGCCAGTAGTATGGAGGCCGGCGGGACAGGGTTCTACGAGCAGTACTTC	CASSMEAGGTGFYEQYF
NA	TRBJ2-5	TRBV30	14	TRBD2	TGTGCCTGGACTGTAGCGGGGGAGGGAGGGACCCAGTACTTC	CAWTVAGEGGTQYF
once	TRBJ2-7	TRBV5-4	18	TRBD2	TGTGCCAGCAGCTTGGCCCTGGGGCTAGCGGGGGAATCCTACGAGCAGTACTTC	CASSLALGLAGESYEQYF
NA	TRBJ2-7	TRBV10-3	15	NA	TGTGCCATCAGTGGGTCGGGGGCTGGCTCCTACGAGCAGTACTTC	CAISGSGAGSYEQYF
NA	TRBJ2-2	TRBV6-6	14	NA	TGTGCCAGCGCCGTGGTAGCTCGAGGGGGGGAGCTGTTTTTT	CASAVVARGGELFF
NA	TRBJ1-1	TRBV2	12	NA	TGTGCCAGCAGTGAACAGGGAGCTGAAGCTTTCTTT	CASSEQGAEAFF
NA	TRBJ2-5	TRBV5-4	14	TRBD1	TGTGCCAGCAGCACACAGGGGGAATGGGAGACCCAGTACTTC	CASSTQGEWETQYF
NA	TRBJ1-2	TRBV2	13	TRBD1	TGTGCCAGCAGCGGACAGGGCGACTATGGCTACACCTTC	CASSGQGDYGYTF
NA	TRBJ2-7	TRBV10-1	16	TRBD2	TGCGCCAGCAGTGGACTAGCGGACCTTAGAACCTACGAGCAGTACTTC	CASSGLADLRTYEQYF
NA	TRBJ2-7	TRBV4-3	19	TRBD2	TGCGCCAGCAGCCAAGAACTTCCGGGACTAGCAGGGCTACATTACGAGCAGTACTTC	CASSQELPGLAGLHYEQYF
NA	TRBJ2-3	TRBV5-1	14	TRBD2	TGCGCCAGCAGACGGACTAGCGGTCCAGATACGCAGTATTTT	CASRRTSGPDTQYF
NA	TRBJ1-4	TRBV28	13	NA	TGTGCCACTTCCAGGCCGGGGACTGAAAAACTGTTTTTT	CATSRPGTEKLFF
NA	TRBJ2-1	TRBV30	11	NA	TGTGCCTGGACCTCTTACAATGAGCAGTTCTTC	CAWTSYNEQFF
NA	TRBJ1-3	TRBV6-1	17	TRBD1	TGTGCCAGCAGTGTCTCGGACAGGGCCTTCTCTGGAAACACCATATATTTT	CASSVSDRAFSGNTIYF
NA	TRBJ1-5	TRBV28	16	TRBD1	TGTGCCAGCTCCAGGGGGGGGACACATAGCAATCAGCCCCAGCATTTT	CASSRGGTHSNQPQHF
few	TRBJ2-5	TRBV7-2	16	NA	TGTGCCAGCAGCTTAGCTTCCTCCGCAATGCGGGGTGCCCAGTACTTC	CASSLASSAMRGAQYF
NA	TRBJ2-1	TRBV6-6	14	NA	TGTGCCAGCAGTTCCAGACTAGCCTACAATGAGCAGTTCTTC	CASSSRLAYNEQFF
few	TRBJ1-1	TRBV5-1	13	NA	TGCGCCAGCAGCGGTGACACCGGCACTGAAGCTTTCTTT	CASSGDTGTEAFF
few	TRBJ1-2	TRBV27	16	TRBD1	TGTGCCAGCAGTTTGGGCCGGACAGGGGACAACTATGGCTACACCTTC	CASSLGRTGDNYGYTF
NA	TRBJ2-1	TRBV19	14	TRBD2	TGTGCCAGTAGTAAACCGACTAGCGGGGGAGTGCAGTTCTTC	CASSKPTSGGVQFF
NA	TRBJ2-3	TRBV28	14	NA	TGTGCCAGCAGCTCGGGGGGCATGGCAGATACGCAGTATTTT	CASSSGGMADTQYF
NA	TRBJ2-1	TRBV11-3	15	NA	TGTGCCAGCAGCTTATATAGCGGCAAGGCCAATGAGCAGTTCTTC	CASSLYSGKANEQFF
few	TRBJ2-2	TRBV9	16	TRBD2	TGTGCCAGCAGCGTAGCCGGGACTAGTATGACCGGGGAGCTGTTTTTT	CASSVAGTSMTGELFF